Each of the 32 T cell receptor beta chains below was sequenced from the same sample in a study of blood T cell repertoires in COVID-19 (dated by TCRdb to about 2020). The library was prepared using the immunoSEQ multiplex PCR assay. TCRdb took this table from immuneACCESS and kept in-frame rearrangements with V and J called. Such tables lack part of the clones; where checked against another copy, unresolved V genes explain under half of the gap, and the rest is unexplained. Counted in this sample were roughly 340,000 clones; more than 75% of them appeared once. Roughly 6.3% of the sample lies in the top ten. The sequenced material came from peripheral blood. These receptors originate from a woman aged 45-59 years with COVID-19, enrolled during active disease.

This chain uses TRBV7-2 with TRBJ1-4; D is unclear. The CDR3 covers 15 residues. The germline V gene has CDR1 SGHTA and CDR2 FQGNSA. V shed 5 bases and J shed 5 bases, with 15 bases lying between them. Here the CDR3 DNA reads TGTGCCAGCAGCCCCTTGGGCCAGTACAATGAAAAACTGTTTTTT. As protein: CASSPLGQYNEKLFF.

This chain links TRBV6-6 with TRBJ1-1, with 9 nucleotides matching TRBD1. Per germline, CDR1 MNHNY and CDR2 SVGAGI (reference sequence). This CDR3 is built from 14 residues. With 6 bases clipped from V and 14 bases from J, the junction kept 16 bases outside the gene matches. The CDR3 bases are TGTGCCAGCAGCCCCCCACAAACAGGGGGCGAGCTCTTCTTT. Translating gives CASSPPQTGGELFF.

The genes are TRBV7-9 and TRBJ2-1, with 8 bases lining up with TRBD2. The V segment lost 4 bases and the J segment 7 bases; nucleotides outside the gene matches: 12. CDR3 length: 16 amino acids. From germline, CDR1 is SEHNR and CDR2 FQNEAQ (reference sequence). The CDR3 DNA is TGTGCCAGCAGCTACGCTCGAGCGGGAGTTGATAATGAGCAGTTCTTC. The encoded protein is CASSYARAGVDNEQFF.

Details on this clone: The DNA is left out, because the CDR3 cannot be placed on it with certainty; the CDR3 is given as TCRdb lists it. The V and J genes are TRBV12-1 and TRBJ2-1; the table gives TRBD1 as D, unverified against the DNA. TRBV12-1 is marked as a pseudogene. From its first to its last residue, the CDR3 has 18 amino acids. The CDR3 reads CASSFWGQGIIGNNEQFF.

The J gene is TRBJ1-2, the V gene TRBV5-4; TRBD1 is a possible D gene (5 bases). Germline loops: CDR1 SGHNT, CDR2 YYREEE (reference sequence). Trimming left V 0 bases short and J 1 base short, with 13 bases between. The CDR3 has 16 amino acids. The CDR3 bases are TGTGCCAGCAGCTTGGGGGGGGGTACCATTAACTATGGCTACACCTTC. Protein sequence: CASSLGGGTINYGYTF.

The V and J genes are TRBV4-2 and TRBJ1-6; 7 bases map to TRBD1. CDR3 length: 15 amino acids. Per germline, CDR1 LGHNA and CDR2 YNFKEQ. Trimming at V came to 4 bases and at J to 14 bases, leaving 14 bases not matched to a gene. The CDR3 region has the DNA TGTGCCAGCAGCCCGACAACAGGGGCCTTAGTCACCCTCCACTTT. Protein product: CASSPTTGALVTLHF.

In its sample, this clone was seen once. The chain carries TRBV7-3 and TRBJ2-5, with 7 positions matching TRBD1. CDR1 is SGHTA and CDR2 is FQGTGA in the germline V gene. The J segment lost 5 bases and the V segment lost 5 bases, leaving 5 bases of the junction unmatched. This CDR3 is 13 amino acids long. Here the CDR3 DNA reads TGTGCCAGCAGCGTAAGGGGGCGGGAGACCCAGTACTTC. Translation gives CASSVRGRETQYF.

The chain links TRBV5-3 to TRBJ2-7; D might be TRBD1 (5 bases). TRBV5-3 is an open reading frame, and its role is uncertain. V was clipped by 3 bases and J by 1 base, with 11 bases between them. The CDR3 extends over 14 amino acids. This CDR3 reads CARSWPTDSYEQYF. In DNA form, the CDR3 reads TGTGCCAGAAGCTGGCCGACAGATTCCTACGAGCAGTACTTC.

The chain recombines TRBV5-6 with TRBJ2-7; maybe TRBD1 (6 bases). Trimming took 2 bases from V and 7 from J, leaving 10 bases between them. The CDR3 contains 12 residues. In germline, CDR1 is SGHDT, CDR2 YYEEEE. CDR3 region: CASSFTGMEQYF. The DNA for the CDR3 is TGTGCCAGCAGCTTCACAGGGATGGAGCAGTACTTC.

The V call is TRBV6-5, the J call TRBJ1-4; D is unclear. CDR1 is MNHEY, CDR2 SVGAGI, per germline. The CDR3 loop spans 13 amino acids. With 11 bases removed from V and 7 bases from J, the gap between germline ends came to 17 bases. CDR3 loop: CAGRRDQAEKLFF. Here the CDR3 DNA reads TGTGCCGGGCGCAGAGACCAAGCTGAAAAACTGTTTTTT.

This sequence joins TRBV6-6 and TRBJ2-5; a weak D match, TRBD1 (6 bases). The CDR3 has 15 residues. V lost 0 bases to trimming and J lost 3 bases, with 11 bases between them. Germline values: CDR1 MNHNY, CDR2 SVGAGI (reference sequence). This CDR3 reads CASSYSTAGEETQYF. DNA of the CDR3: TGTGCCAGCAGTTACTCGACGGCAGGGGAAGAGACCCAGTACTTC.

This clone was seen just once. The chain is built from TRBV6-1 and TRBJ2-5; 10 bases agree with TRBD1. Germline values: CDR1 MNHNS, CDR2 SASEGT. The CDR3 has 17 residues. J was trimmed by 5 bases and V by 1 base; bases with no gene match: 10. The CDR3 DNA is TGTGCCAGCAGTGAAGAACGGGGGACAGGGGTAAAGGAGACCCAGTACTTC. As protein: CASSEERGTGVKETQYF.

This clone was found a few times. The J gene is TRBJ1-1, the V gene TRBV7-2, with 8 nucleotides matching TRBD1. This CDR3 is 14 amino acids long. V gave up 5 bases and J gave up 11 bases; unmatched junction bases: 13. CDR1 is SGHTA, CDR2 FQGNSA, per germline. The CDR3 spells CASSLKGQGTEAFF. Written as DNA, the CDR3 is TGTGCCAGCAGCCTGAAAGGACAGGGAACGGAGGCTTTCTTT.

V is TRBV1 and J is TRBJ2-3; the table's D call of TRBD1 was not tested on the DNA. TRBV1 is an annotated pseudogene. This CDR3 is 15 amino acids long. The CDR3 DNA reads TGCACCAGCAGCCAGGGCCTCTCCCCCACAGATACGCAGTATTTT. It yields the protein CTSSQGLSPTDTQYF.

V gene TRBV5-1 combines with J gene TRBJ2-1, with D maybe TRBD2 (6 bases). This CDR3 has 13 amino acids. The ends were cut back, 4 bases at V and 5 bases at J, with 10 bases in the middle. Germline CDR1 SGHRS, CDR2 YFSETQ. CDR3 residues: CASSRQRDNEQFF. In nucleotides, the CDR3 is TGCGCCAGCAGCCGGCAGCGGGACAATGAGCAGTTCTTC. The variable domain in full, completed from reference TRBV5-1 and TRBJ2-1, reads KAGVTQTPRYLIKTRGQQVTLSCSPISGHRSVSWYQQTPGQGLQFLFEYFSETQRNKGNFPGRFSGRQFSNSRSEMNVSTLELGDSALYLCASSRQRDNEQFFGPGTRLTVL.

The chain joins TRBV11-2 to TRBJ2-4; TRBD2 matches at 8 bases. V gave up 5 bases and J gave up 9 bases; unmatched junction bases: 15. This CDR3 is built from 16 residues. Germline V gene sequence: CDR1 SGHAT, CDR2 FQNNGV. This CDR3 is CASSHGPTGRGSIQYF. CDR3 nucleotides: TGTGCCAGCAGCCACGGCCCTACCGGGAGGGGTAGCATTCAGTACTTC.

V usage is TRBV7-9 and J usage is TRBJ2-5, with D tentatively TRBD1 (5 bases). The CDR3 sequence is 11 residues long. Germline V gives CDR1 SEHNR, CDR2 FQNEAQ (reference sequence). V lost 8 bases and J 5 bases, leaving 9 bases between the germline ends. The CDR3 protein is CASGAQETQYF. CDR3 DNA sequence: TGTGCCAGCGGGGCCCAGGAGACCCAGTACTTC.

The V call is TRBV5-1, the J call TRBJ2-7; 11 bases are shared with TRBD2. CDR1 and CDR2 from the germline V gene are SGHRS and YFSETQ. This CDR3 is built from 16 residues. After removal of 4 bases from V and 6 bases from J, the junction contained 12 bases not matched to a gene. DNA of the CDR3: TGCGCCAGCAGCCCCCGACCCAACGGACTAGCGGGCGAGCAGTACTTC. This sequence encodes CASSPRPNGLAGEQYF.

V is TRBV7-9 and J is TRBJ1-3; D not resolved. Germline V CDR1 and CDR2: SEHNR, FQNEAQ (reference sequence). The CDR3 contains 13 residues. The ends were cut back, 4 bases at V and 4 bases at J, with 8 bases in the middle. The CDR3 protein is CASSSDSGNTIYF. CDR3 in DNA: TGTGCCAGCAGCTCGGACTCAGGAAACACCATATATTTT.

J is TRBJ2-4 and V is TRBV6-5; 7 bases are a match to TRBD2. This CDR3 region has 14 residues. The J segment lost 7 bases and the V segment lost 2 bases, leaving 5 bases of the junction unmatched. Germline V gives CDR1 MNHEY, CDR2 SVGAGI. The DNA for the CDR3 is TGTGCCAGCAGTTACGGGAGGGGTAGGAACATTCAGTACTTC. It encodes CASSYGRGRNIQYF.

This clone was recorded once. The chain links TRBV6-6 to TRBJ1-2, with unresolved D. This CDR3 spans 14 amino acids. CDR1 MNHNY and CDR2 SVGAGI come from the germline V gene (reference sequence). Trimming took 6 bases from V and 4 from J, leaving 15 bases between them. The CDR3 loop is CASRGGPTPYGYTF. The DNA for the CDR3 is TGTGCCAGCAGAGGAGGACCGACGCCCTATGGCTACACCTTC.

This chain connects TRBV30 to TRBJ2-7, with TRBD2 matching over 13 bases. The CDR3 covers 21 residues. J was trimmed by 0 bases and V by 5 bases; bases with no gene match: 22. The germline CDR1 and CDR2 sequences are GTSNPN and SVGIG (reference sequence). Here the CDR3 reads CAWDPGLAGLGTDPSSYEQYF. The CDR3 DNA reads TGTGCCTGGGACCCGGGACTAGCGGGACTTGGGACCGACCCAAGCTCCTACGAGCAGTACTTC.

The V gene is TRBV27, the J gene TRBJ1-3; 8 bases line up with TRBD1. The trim removed 6 bases at V and 4 bases at J, leaving 14 bases unmatched. Germline assignment: CDR1 MNHEY and CDR2 SMNVEV (reference sequence). The CDR3 has 17 amino acids. This CDR3 reads CASSPQRSRGPGNTIYF. As DNA, the CDR3 is TGTGCCAGCAGCCCTCAACGGTCCAGGGGGCCCGGAAACACCATATATTTT.

The rearrangement links TRBV6-5 to TRBJ2-7; 7 nucleotides match TRBD1. CDR1 and CDR2 (germline): MNHEY, SVGAGI. The V gene end was trimmed by 2 bases and the J gene end by 2 bases; junction bases not matched to a gene: 3. The CDR3 contains 14 residues. This CDR3 is CASSYRDSAYEQYF. CDR3 DNA: TGTGCCAGCAGTTACCGGGACAGCGCCTACGAGCAGTACTTC.

Note on this clone: A junction end diverges from the germline sequence, so it may reflect a read error. The J gene is TRBJ2-6, the V gene TRBV6-1, with 7 nucleotides matching TRBD2. Germline-derived CDR1 and CDR2 are MNHNS and SASEGT. This CDR3 region has 19 residues. In DNA form, the CDR3 reads TGTGCCAGCAGTGAAACAGGAGGGCGGGAGTGGGCTGGAGCCAACGTCCTGACTTTC. Its translation is CASSETGGREWAGANVLTF.

This chain connects TRBV6-2 or TRBV6-3 to TRBJ1-1; D might be TRBD1 (5 bases). Between the trimmed V and J ends, which lost 0 bases and 8 bases, there was a span of 13 bases. In germline, CDR1 is MNHEY, CDR2 SVGEGT. The CDR3 extends over 14 amino acids. The DNA for the CDR3 is TGTGCCAGCAGTTACTCCAGGGCTTTGAACGAAGCTTTCTTT. Translated, it gives CASSYSRALNEAFF.

The chain carries TRBV18 and TRBJ2-7, with 8 bases aligning to TRBD1. This CDR3 is 14 amino acids long. V dropped 3 bases and J dropped 2; count of bases not matched to a gene: 3. Per the germline V gene, CDR1 is KGHSH and CDR2 is LQKENI. The CDR3 DNA is TGTGCCAGCTCACCCGGACAGGGTCCCTACGAGCAGTACTTC. It yields the protein CASSPGQGPYEQYF.

The J gene is TRBJ2-3, the V gene TRBV7-2; 11 nucleotides match TRBD2. The V gene end was trimmed by 5 bases and the J gene end by 0 bases; junction bases not matched to a gene: 10. The CDR3 sequence is 18 residues long. The germline CDR1 and CDR2 sequences are SGHTA and FQGNSA. The CDR3 loop reads CASSHPIAGGLSTDTQYF. Here the CDR3 DNA reads TGTGCCAGCAGCCACCCCATAGCGGGAGGGCTAAGCACAGATACGCAGTATTTT. The whole variable domain, remainder taken from reference TRBV7-2 and TRBJ2-3, is GAGVSQSPSNKVTEKGKDVELRCDPISGHTALYWYRQSLGQGLEFLIYFQGNSAPDKSGLPSDRFSAERTGGSVSTLTIQRTQQEDSAVYLCASSHPIAGGLSTDTQYFGPGTRLTVL.

The chain couples TRBV19 to TRBJ1-5, with 8 positions matching TRBD1. Germline trimming cut 3 bases from V and 4 bases from J; bases unmatched to any gene: 17. Per germline, CDR1 LNHDA and CDR2 SQIVND (reference sequence). The CDR3 contains 19 residues. The CDR3 bases are TGTGCCAGTAGTATCTTAAGTTTTATTAGGGGACAGGAAAATCAGCCCCAGCATTTT. Translated, it gives CASSILSFIRGQENQPQHF.

The rearrangement links TRBV29-1 to TRBJ2-4; maybe TRBD2 (6 bases). Deletions cut 3 bases from V and 3 bases from J, with 18 bases between. Germline V gene data show CDR1 as SQVTM and CDR2 as ANQGSEA. The CDR3 loop spans 16 amino acids. The CDR3 nucleotides read TGCAGCGTTGACGAAGTGCCGGGAGCGGGCAAAAACATTCAGTACTTC. This codes for CSVDEVPGAGKNIQYF. Variable domain in full (rest from reference TRBV29-1 and TRBJ2-4): SAVISQKPSRDICQRGTSLTIQCQVDSQVTMMFWYRQQPGQSLTLIATANQGSEATYESGFVIDKFPISRPNLTFSTLTVSNMSPEDSSIYLCSVDEVPGAGKNIQYFGAGTRLSVL.

The rearrangement links TRBV3-1 (or the pseudogene TRBV3-2) to TRBJ1-5; D is unresolved. Germline lookup yields CDR1 LGHDT and CDR2 YNNKEL (reference sequence). Trimming took off 1 base at V and 4 bases at J, with 5 bases between the two ends. The CDR3 runs to 13 residues. In DNA, the CDR3 is TGTGCCAGCAGCCAAGCTCCGAATCAGCCCCAGCATTTT. Amino acid sequence: CASSQAPNQPQHF.

This clone was seen once. The chain is built from TRBV3-1 (or the pseudogene TRBV3-2) and TRBJ2-3; 7 bases are shared with TRBD1. Germline CDR1 is LGHDT and CDR2 is YNNKEL (reference sequence). The CDR3 totals 16 residues. V lost 0 bases to trimming and J lost 4 bases; unmatched junction nucleotides: 7. The CDR3 loop reads CASSQDGNRGPDTQYF. Here the CDR3 DNA reads TGTGCCAGCAGCCAAGACGGGAACAGGGGCCCAGATACGCAGTATTTT.